This entry concerns a single T cell receptor (beta chain). J lost 2 bases, V lost 2 bases, and 8 bases had no gene match. The CDR3 runs to 17 residues. Germline loops: CDR1 SNHLY, CDR2 FYNNEI. This specimen comes from a study of cytomegalovirus exposure and HLA in healthy donors. The PCR had 60 Vbeta and 13 Jbeta primers. This table comes from immunoSEQ multiplex PCR, and its TCRdb copy is limited to in-frame clones, with some not included. The sample includes approximately 150,000 clones, 75% to 90% seen only once; the top ten take more than 5.5%. The sequence came from a man aged 25-40 years in good health and CMV-seropositive. Material: PBMCs. The chain links TRBV2 to TRBJ1-2; 10 positions match TRBD1. The chain's CDR3 is CASSEPQGTGENYGYTF. The CDR3, as DNA: TGTGCCAGCAGTGAACCTCAAGGGACAGGGGAAAACTATGGCTACACCTTC. Full variable domain (outside the CDR3, taken from reference TRBV2 and TRBJ1-2): EPEVTQTPSHQVTQMGQEVILRCVPISNHLYFYWYRQILGQKVEFLVSFYNNEISEKSEIFDDQFSVERPDGSNFTLKIRSTKLEDSAMYFCASSEPQGTGENYGYTFGSGTRLTVV.